This T cell receptor beta chain was found in a study of beta chain features in type 1 diabetes. About the research overall: There were 90 million to 110 million sorted cells examined across all samples.

The sequenced template was cDNA made from the entire isolated RNA. Produced via immunoSEQ multiplex PCR; TCRdb's table is partial and in-frame only. Among 900,000 or so clones listed, 15% to 20% were seen once. The CDR3 is 15 residues long. The V gene lost 2 bases and the J gene lost 13 bases, with 20 bases spanning the gap. Germline loops: CDR1 SGHAT, CDR2 FQNNGV. Donors contributed one heparinised blood draw apiece, averaging around 120 mL. The authors sorted CD4+ naive, central memory, regulatory and stem cell-like memory cells via CD45RO/CCR7/CD25/CD127/CD95/CD27. This receptor was obtained from a woman younger than 30 in good health. The chain combines TRBV11-2 with TRBJ1-4, with D tentatively TRBD1 (5 bases). Specimen: naive CD4+ T cells from blood. The CDR3: CASSLLTAKSPRLFF. CDR3 sequence (DNA): TGTGCCAGCAGCTTACTGACAGCCAAGTCACCCAGACTGTTTTTT.